What follows is one T cell receptor (beta chain) and its context. These data originate in a study of cytomegalovirus exposure and HLA in healthy donors. In germline, CDR1 is SGHVS, CDR2 FQNEAQ. This CDR3 spans 15 amino acids. PCR was performed using 60 Vbeta and 13 Jbeta primers. The assay was immunoSEQ multiplex PCR, and TCRdb's table has in-frame clones only and misses some. The table lists tens of thousands of clones, under 85% of them singletons. The chain recombines TRBV7-8 with TRBJ2-5, with 8 bases identical to TRBD2. TRBJ2-7 matches the DNA end more closely, so the J call is doubtful. The origin of this receptor is a man younger than 40 in good health and CMV-seronegative. Input material: PBMCs. CDR3 sequence: CASSSYAGGSYEQYF. The CDR3 nucleotides are TGTGCCAGCAGCTCCTACGCGGGGGGTTCCTACGAGCAGTACTTC.